This TCR beta chain comes out of a study of beta chain features in type 1 diabetes (dated by TCRdb to the late 2010s). In terms of the full investigation: Mean age, gender distribution, total cell number and subset yield did not differ between patients and healthy donors. Across all samples, almost 110 million sorted cells were examined, and cell number per subset correlated strongly with RNA yield. In the study, recently diagnosed type 1 diabetes patients and matched healthy donors were compared on the TCRB repertoires of their sorted circulating CD4+ T cell subsets. Naive and central memory subsets were obtained from all 30 or so donors, but regulatory and stem cell-like memory subsets were isolated from only 8 patients and roughly 8 healthy donors.

Worth noting for this clone: Which antigen it targets is not known. One base away there is no much larger clone; base qualities are not given.

Each donor gave one peripheral blood draw, roughly 110 mL on average, collected into heparinised tubes. Using a panel that included CD45RO, CCR7, CD25, CD127, CD95 and CD27, naive, central memory, regulatory and stem cell-like memory CD4+ T cells were sorted on a BD FACSAria II. A purity above 95% was achieved for all sorted populations. Right away, PBMCs were isolated by Lymphoprep density gradient centrifugation and were stained directly, with no culture step. So that batch effects would be minimized, each experiment stained and sorted samples in pairs, pairing one healthy donor with one patient. General conclusions and limits of the study: Because cDNA rather than genomic DNA was sequenced, highly expressing activated cells could have been over-represented, although no difference in activation and CD3 levels was found between groups. Patients with type 1 diabetes made fewer insertions and deleted more nucleotides at VDJ recombination sites, implying thymic rearrangement abnormalities. Naive, central memory and regulatory TCRB repertoires appeared to be more similar among patients than among healthy donors. HLA sub-analyses involved small numbers of individuals, so any influence of HLA type on TCRB rearrangement remained unresolved. PCR might favor shorter templates, but patient and control samples were amplified and corrected together, so any skew would affect both groups equally. In all four CD4+ subsets, TCRB CDR3 length was moderately but significantly shorter in type 1 diabetes patients.

The germline V gene gives CDR1 as SGHTA and CDR2 as FQGNSA. The CDR3 runs 17 amino acids, cysteine and phenylalanine included. The only DNA kept is the CDR3, 51 bases in frame from the first base. V loses 6 bases, J loses 3 bases, and the germline ends lie 23 bases apart. The entire isolated RNA was reverse transcribed using the High Capacity cDNA Reverse Transcription Kit, and thus expressed TCRB transcripts were sequenced. Deep immunoSEQ sequencing was applied to naive, central memory and regulatory T cell samples, giving an average of about 3.7 million total reads per sample. Sorted cells were lysed in RLT buffer and RNA was extracted with DNase-treated RNeasy Micro or Mini kits, depending on cell number. Each cell subset was processed on its own to prevent cross-contamination, while patient and healthy donor samples were processed together. Using the immunoSEQ multiplex PCR, TCRB sequences were amplified from cDNA into 87-bp fragments spanning the CDR3 region. Amplicons were sequenced on the Illumina HiSeq platform. In the original analysis: PCR bias was computationally corrected using synthetic template baselines, reads within Hamming distance 2 were collapsed, and singletons that could not be merged were discarded. Reads were aligned against IMGT so that V, D and J genes, CDR3 length and insertions or deletions at six rearrangement sites could be assigned. Within each subset, clonotype counts were normalized to the number of sorted cells before true diversity and Gini coefficients were calculated with the tcR R package. Repertoire sharing was quantified using the overlap coefficient calculated on TCRB nucleotide sequences. As a proxy for the pre-selection repertoire, out-of-frame TCRB sequences from naive cells were analyzed. TCRdb took over this immuneACCESS table, retaining in-frame rearrangements with V and J assigned. Such tables are incomplete; in checked studies, under half of the missing clones stem from an unresolved V gene, and the remainder is unexplained. The V and J calls and clone size were taken over from that table, and D and trimming were inferred from the DNA. The sample table holds approximately 160,000 clones, of which roughly 60% were seen once. 0.08% to 0.1% of the sample is held by the ten biggest clonotypes.

The source material was naive CD4+ T cells from blood. The sample's cell subset or site label, in plain terms: true naive CD4+ T cells. The clonotype comes from a man between 25 and 39 years old with type 1 diabetes. The rearranged chain carries TRBV7-2 and TRBJ1-1; too little of a D gene remains to name it. The nucleotides read TGTGCCAGCAGTCCACAGACGGCCACAGAACTGTACACTGAAGCTTTCTTT. Its translation reads: CASSPQTATELYTEAFF.